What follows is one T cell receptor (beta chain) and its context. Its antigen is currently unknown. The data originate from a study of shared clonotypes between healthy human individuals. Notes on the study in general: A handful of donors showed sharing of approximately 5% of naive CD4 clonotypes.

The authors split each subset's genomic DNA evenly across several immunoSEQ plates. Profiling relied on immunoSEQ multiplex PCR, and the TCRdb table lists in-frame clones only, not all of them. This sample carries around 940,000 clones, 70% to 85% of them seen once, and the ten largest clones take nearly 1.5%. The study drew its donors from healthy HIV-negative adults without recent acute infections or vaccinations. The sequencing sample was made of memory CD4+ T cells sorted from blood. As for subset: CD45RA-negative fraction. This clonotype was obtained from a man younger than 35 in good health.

The CDR3 reads CASSPRGRTSYEQYF. CDR3 sequence (DNA): TGCGCCAGCAGCCCTCGGGGGCGTACATCCTACGAGCAGTACTTC. The chain uses TRBV4-1 and TRBJ2-7; D may match TRBD1 or TRBD2 (6 bases each). This CDR3 region has 15 residues. The germline V gene encodes CDR1 MGHRA and CDR2 YSYEKL. V was clipped by 4 bases and J by 1 base, with 14 bases between them.